Listed below are T cell receptor beta chains from one sample, sequenced in a study of blood T cells in healthy people across ages. Using its own MiXCR run on the 5' RACE reads, TCRdb lists one record per CDR3 protein. Counted here are about 1.6 million distinct CDR3 sequences, about 35% occurring once; the ten biggest clones make up about 11%. The sample consisted of blood. The origin of the receptors is a woman aged 30 to 39 in good health. Each CDR3 is given with its conserved first and last residue. The D gene is left open where the match is weak. Rows give clone size only sometimes, using once, few, many, or a class for an expanded clone.

J gene | V gene | D gene | CDR3 length | clone size | CDR3 protein | CDR3 DNA
TRBJ1-4 | TRBV20-1 | - | 15 | - | CSARGQGSGINELFF | TGCAGTGCTAGAGGTCAGGGTTCAGGCATTAATGAGCTGTTTTTT
TRBJ2-3 | TRBV5-1 | TRBD2 | 18 | - | CASSLGDKREGPLDTQYF | TGCGCCAGCAGCTTGGGGGATAAGCGGGAGGGCCCTCTGGATACGCAGTATTTT
TRBJ2-7 | TRBV7-2 | - | 16 | - | CASSLGGALGPYEQYF | TGTGCCAGCAGCTTAGGAGGTGCTCTCGGTCCCTACGAGCAGTACTTC
TRBJ2-1 | TRBV6-1 | TRBD2 | 15 | few | CASSDGTSEYNEQFF | TGTGCCAGCAGCGACGGGACTAGCGAGTACAATGAGCAGTTCTTC
TRBJ2-7 | TRBV7-6 | - | 14 | - | CASSSGTWSYEQYF | TGTGCCAGCAGCTCCGGGACATGGAGTTACGAGCAGTACTTC
TRBJ1-1 | TRBV6-1 | TRBD1 | 15 | few | CASSSPGQGNPEAFF | TGTGCCAGCAGTAGTCCGGGACAGGGAAATCCTGAAGCTTTCTTT
TRBJ1-5 | TRBV7-2 | - | 13 | - | CASSPPRAQPQHF | TGTGCCAGCAGCCCCCCCCGGGCTCAGCCCCAGCATTTT
TRBJ2-7 | TRBV4-1 | TRBD2 | 15 | - | CASSHGLAGAGEQYF | TGCGCCAGCAGCCACGGACTAGCGGGAGCTGGCGAGCAGTACTTC
TRBJ2-3 | TRBV5-1 | - | 15 | few | CASSLEGHNTDTQYF | TGCGCCAGCAGCTTGGAAGGGCACAACACAGATACGCAGTATTTT
TRBJ2-3 | TRBV5-8 | - | 14 | - | CASSSSRAADTQYF | TGTGCCAGCAGCTCCTCCCGGGCGGCAGATACGCAGTATTTT
TRBJ1-1 | TRBV25-1 | TRBD1 | 13 | - | CASKGQVNTEAFF | TGTGCCAGCAAGGGACAGGTGAACACTGAAGCTTTCTTT
TRBJ2-1 | TRBV9 | - | 13 | few | CASSPPEQNEQFF | TGTGCCAGCAGCCCCCCGGAGCAGAATGAGCAGTTCTTC
TRBJ2-7 | TRBV28 | TRBD2 | 15 | - | CASSETAGYSYEQYF | TGTGCCAGCAGTGAAACAGCGGGATACTCCTACGAGCAGTACTTC
TRBJ2-1 | TRBV5-1 | TRBD2 | 17 | few | CASRKVRASGTYNEQFF | TGCGCCAGCAGGAAAGTAAGGGCTAGCGGCACGTACAATGAGCAGTTCTTC
TRBJ2-5 | TRBV20-1 | TRBD1 | 16 | few | CSARGGLDRGRETQYF | TGCAGTGCTAGGGGTGGTTTGGACAGGGGGCGGGAGACCCAGTACTTC
TRBJ1-2 | TRBV30 | TRBD1 | 13 | - | CAWNRGPYYGYTF | TGTGCCTGGAACAGGGGCCCTTACTATGGCTACACCTTC
TRBJ2-3 | TRBV5-6 | - | 15 | few | CASSFGRVARDTQYF | TGTGCCAGCAGCTTTGGCAGGGTAGCCCGCGATACGCAGTATTTT
TRBJ2-7 | TRBV14 | - | 17 | - | CASSFQGVGRITYEQYF | TGTGCCAGCAGCTTCCAGGGAGTCGGAAGGATTACCTACGAGCAGTACTTC
TRBJ2-4 | TRBV5-4 | - | 14 | once | CASSASPKENIQYF | TGTGCCAGCAGCGCTAGCCCTAAAGAAAACATTCAGTACTTC
TRBJ2-1 | TRBV12-3/TRBV12-4 | TRBD1 | 13 | many | CASRGQLHNEQFF | TGTGCCAGCAGGGGACAGCTACACAATGAGCAGTTCTTC
TRBJ1-1 | TRBV27 | TRBD1 | 12 | few | CASSAGGGEAFF | TGTGCCAGCAGTGCAGGGGGAGGTGAAGCTTTCTTT
TRBJ2-7 | TRBV27 | TRBD1 | 16 | few | CASSLSVGTASYEQYF | TGTGCCAGCAGTTTATCCGTTGGGACAGCCTCCTACGAGCAGTACTTC
TRBJ1-5 | TRBV27 | - | 16 | - | CASSPSQGASNQPQHF | TGTGCCAGCAGTCCCTCTCAAGGGGCGAGCAATCAGCCCCAGCATTTT
TRBJ2-3 | TRBV12-3/TRBV12-4 | TRBD2 | 15 | few | CASSLGGGLEDTQYF | TGTGCCAGCAGTTTAGGCGGGGGGCTCGAAGATACGCAGTATTTT
TRBJ2-1 | TRBV15 | TRBD2 | 16 | - | CATSPRGGGFHNEQFF | TGTGCCACCAGCCCTCGGGGGGGCGGCTTTCACAATGAGCAGTTCTTC
TRBJ2-7 | TRBV29-1 | - | 14 | few | CSATTGTGAYEQYF | TGCAGCGCCACTACCGGGACGGGGGCCTACGAGCAGTACTTC
TRBJ1-6 | TRBV2 | - | 16 | - | CASSERAAIHNSPLHF | TGTGCCAGCAGTGAGAGGGCAGCGATACATAATTCACCCCTCCACTTT
TRBJ2-3 | TRBV4-2 | - | 16 | few | CASSQDYGKSTDTQYF | TGTGCCAGCAGCCAAGATTACGGGAAGAGCACAGATACGCAGTATTTT
TRBJ1-6 | TRBV3-1 | - | 15 | - | CASSQVGVGNSPLHF | TGTGCCAGCAGCCAAGTGGGGGTGGGGAATTCACCCCTCCACTTT